The 2 T cell receptor beta chains in this list originate from one sample, sequenced in a study of cytomegalovirus exposure and HLA in healthy donors. Use of 60 Vbeta and 13 Jbeta primers characterized the PCR. Clones were read by immunoSEQ multiplex PCR, and TCRdb kept only the in-frame ones, dropping some. This table has about 230,000 clones, approximately 90% appearing once. The sequencing sample was made of PBMCs. Every receptor here comes from a woman between 18 and 29 years old in good health and CMV-seronegative.

The chain has TRBV5-1 and TRBJ1-3; no clear D. Trimming removed 0 bases at V and 0 bases at J, with 7 bases between. Per the germline V gene, CDR1 is SGHRS and CDR2 is YFSETQ. The CDR3 is made up of 15 amino acids. The DNA of the CDR3 is TGCGCCAGCAGCTTGGGGGCCAGCTCTGGAAACACCATATATTTT. It codes for CASSLGASSGNTIYF.

This clone was found once. J is TRBJ1-1 and V is TRBV11-3; no clear D. CDR1 and CDR2 from the germline V gene are SGHNT and YENEEA. V was cut by 2 bases and J by 1 base, with 8 bases left in between. There are 14 residues in the CDR3. CDR3 in DNA: TGTGCCAGCAGCTTAACCCGAGGGAACACTGAAGCTTTCTTT. It specifies CASSLTRGNTEAFF. Filled out from reference TRBV11-3 and TRBJ1-1, the complete variable domain reads EAGVVQSPRYKIIEKKQPVAFWCNPISGHNTLYWYLQNLGQGPELLIRYENEEAVDDSQLPKDRFSAERLKGVDSTLKIQPAELGDSAVYLCASSLTRGNTEAFFGQGTRLTVV.